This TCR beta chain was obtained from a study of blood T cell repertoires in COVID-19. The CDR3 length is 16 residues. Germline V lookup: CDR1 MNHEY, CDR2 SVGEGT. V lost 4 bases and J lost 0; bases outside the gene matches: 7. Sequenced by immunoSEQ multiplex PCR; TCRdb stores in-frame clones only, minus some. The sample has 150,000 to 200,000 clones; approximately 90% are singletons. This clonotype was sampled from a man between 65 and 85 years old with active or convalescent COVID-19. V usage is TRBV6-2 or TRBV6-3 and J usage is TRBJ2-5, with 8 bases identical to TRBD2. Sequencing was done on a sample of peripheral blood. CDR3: CASSSGTSSYQETQYF. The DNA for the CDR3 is TGTGCCAGCAGTTCCGGGACTAGTTCGTACCAAGAGACCCAGTACTTC.